Listed here are 11 T cell receptor beta chains from one sample, sequenced in a study of T-cell reconstitution after alpha-beta-depleted transplantation in children. As it was prepared, the TCRbeta library received unique molecular identifiers. TCRdb recomputed calls from the PCR reads with MiXCR, one row per CDR3 protein. There are about 200,000 distinct CDR3 sequences in the sample; 5.5% to 7% occur only once, and just over 5.5% lies in the top ten. The sequenced sample was PBMCs, obtained before TCRalphabeta/CD19-depleted stem cell transplant. All receptors come from a boy aged 2-9 years with acute lymphoblastic leukemia, due to receive a stem cell transplant.

About this clonotype itself: A read error may explain this, as a much larger clone is one base away. CDR3 amino acids: CACSLIGGGNTGELFF. CDR3 DNA sequence: TGTGCCTGCAGCTTGATCGGGGGCGGGAACACCGGGGAGCTGTTTTTT. V gene TRBV30 combines with J gene TRBJ2-2, with D perhaps being TRBD1 or TRBD2 (6 bases each). The CDR3 covers 16 residues. Germline assignment: CDR1 GTSNPN and CDR2 SVGIG (reference sequence). Trimming stripped 6 bases from V and 1 base from J, with 18 bases between.

J is TRBJ1-2 and V is TRBV28; possible D gene TRBD1, 6 bases. Trimming took off 10 bases at V and 1 base at J, with 19 bases between the two ends. The CDR3 is 15 amino acids. Germline loops: CDR1 MDHEN, CDR2 SYDVKM. The DNA for the CDR3 is TGTGCCACGAGTTTCGGCGGGGGCGATAACTATGGCTACACCTTC. Translated: CATSFGGGDNYGYTF.

This clonotype was observed a handful of times. The rearrangement joins TRBV7-2 to TRBJ1-2; no clear D. In germline, CDR1 is SGHTA, CDR2 FQGNSA. Deletions cut 2 bases from V and 5 bases from J, with 15 bases between. The CDR3 has 15 amino acids. Here the CDR3 DNA reads TGTGCCAGCAGCTTAAGGTTGGCAGTGGGTTATGGCTACACCTTC. As protein: CASSLRLAVGYGYTF.

This clonotype has more than one count but fewer than ten. V usage is TRBV18 and J usage is TRBJ2-7; D is perhaps TRBD1 or TRBD2 (6 bases each). Germline lookup yields CDR1 KGHSH and CDR2 LQKENI. V lost 4 bases to trimming and J lost 4 bases, with 17 bases between them. CDR3 length equals 15 residues. CDR3 sequence (DNA): TGTGCCAGCTCACGCCTAGGGGGGTTGCAGTACGAGCAGTACTTC. It codes for CASSRLGGLQYEQYF.

This clonotype was observed many times. This chain connects TRBV27 to TRBJ2-1, with 7 positions matching TRBD2. V was clipped by 0 bases and J by 10 bases; unmatched bases: 3. The length of the CDR3 is 13 residues. Looked up from germline, CDR1 is MNHEY and CDR2 is SMNVEV (reference sequence). CDR3 amino acids: CASSLSFGGEQFF. The CDR3 nucleotides read TGTGCCAGCAGTTTATCGTTCGGGGGGGAGCAGTTCTTC.

This clonotype has at least ten counts. V usage is TRBV7-3 and J usage is TRBJ2-7; 8 bases fit TRBD1. Trimming took 6 bases from V and 2 from J; bases not matched to a gene: 9. Looked up from germline, CDR1 is SGHTA and CDR2 is FQGTGA. The CDR3 is 15 amino acids. CDR3: CASRSTGTGPYEQYF. DNA of the CDR3: TGTGCCAGCAGATCAACCGGGACAGGCCCCTACGAGCAGTACTTC.

This clonotype has ten or more counts. The genes are TRBV30 and TRBJ2-2; 7 nucleotides agree with TRBD2. This CDR3 is built from 13 residues. Germline V lookup: CDR1 GTSNPN, CDR2 SVGIG (reference sequence). V was clipped by 2 bases and J by 6 bases; unmatched bases: 3. CDR3 in amino acids: CAWSTSVPGELFF. The CDR3 DNA reads TGTGCCTGGAGTACTAGCGTCCCCGGGGAGCTGTTTTTT.

This clonotype showed up many times. The chain uses TRBV3-1 and TRBJ2-1; no firm D call. This CDR3 is built from 12 residues. Germline V CDR1 and CDR2: LGHDT, YNNKEL (reference sequence). Trimming stripped 0 bases from V and 12 bases from J, with 9 bases between. DNA of the CDR3: TGTGCCAGCAGCCAAGAAGGCAGGCGGCAGTTCTTC. Its translation: CASSQEGRRQFF.

Notes on this clonotype: One junction end does not reproduce the germline sequence, and a read error may be involved. CDR3 protein: CASSYETGLAGETQYF. DNA of the CDR3: TGTGCTAGCAGCTACGAGACCGGACTAGCCGGAGAGACCCAGTACTTC. The chain combines TRBV7-7 with TRBJ2-5, with 8 bases fitting TRBD2. Germline assignment: CDR1 SSHAT and CDR2 FNYEAQ (reference sequence). This CDR3 has 16 residues.

This clonotype was recorded at least ten times. The chain has TRBV7-8 and TRBJ2-1; D gene uncertain. CDR1 is SGHVS, CDR2 FQNEAQ, per germline. CDR3 size: 15 residues. V dropped 4 bases and J dropped 1 base, with 11 bases sitting between them. This CDR3 is CASSSALESYNEQFF. CDR3 nucleotide sequence: TGTGCCAGCAGCTCCGCGTTAGAGTCCTACAATGAGCAGTTCTTC.

The rearrangement joins TRBV28 to TRBJ1-2; the D is unclear. Germline lookup yields CDR1 MDHEN and CDR2 SYDVKM. Trimming took 6 bases from V and 2 from J, leaving 7 bases between them. The CDR3 extends over 12 amino acids. Here the CDR3 reads CASSRINYGYTF. The CDR3 coding sequence is TGTGCCAGCAGCCGGATAAACTATGGCTACACCTTC.